Listed below are T cell receptor beta chains from one sample, sequenced in a study of control samples from healthy donors and cancer patients. Profiled with immunoSEQ multiplex PCR; TCRdb holds only in-frame clones, not every one. The table records roughly 83,000 clones, around 80% of them present only once. The sample taken for sequencing was blood. These receptors all stem from a woman aged 60-75 years in good health. Each CDR3 is given with its conserved first and last residue. Fields, in order: D gene, J gene, V gene, clone size, CDR3 DNA, CDR3 protein. The D gene is left open where the match is weak. Where a row states a size, it is once, few, many or the class of an expanded clone; other rows omit it.

.	TRBJ2-3	TRBV7-2	.	TGTGCCAGCAGCTTAAGGTATCAAGATACGCAGTATTTT	CASSLRYQDTQYF
.	TRBJ1-2	TRBV7-8	few	TGTGCCAGCAGCTTAGCGCCCAATACTAACTATGGCTACACCTTC	CASSLAPNTNYGYTF
.	TRBJ2-3	TRBV7-9	.	TGTGCCAGCAGCTCCTTTGGCAGGGGGGCGGGAGATACGCAGTATTTT	CASSSFGRGAGDTQYF
.	TRBJ2-5	TRBV4-3	.	TGCGCCAGCAGCCGGGCCGGGGGGCCCCAAGAGACCCAGTACTTC	CASSRAGGPQETQYF
.	TRBJ2-3	TRBV19	.	TGTGCCAGTAGTAGCTCGGGGCCCCTGGATACGCAGTATTTT	CASSSSGPLDTQYF
TRBD2	TRBJ2-2	TRBV10-1	.	TGCGCCACGTCGGGACTAGGATTCTCCTGGAACACCGGGGAGCTGTTTTTT	CATSGLGFSWNTGELFF
.	TRBJ2-2	TRBV3-1/TRBV3-2	.	TGTGCCAGCAGCCAATCAGGGTCGGGCACCGGGGAGCTGTTTTTT	CASSQSGSGTGELFF
.	TRBJ1-5	TRBV27	.	TGTGCCAGCAGTCCCCATCAAGACAATCAGCCCCAGCATTTT	CASSPHQDNQPQHF
.	TRBJ1-1	TRBV10-3	.	TGTGCCATCAGTAGCATCTCGGGACAGAACACTGAAGCTTTCTTT	CAISSISGQNTEAFF
TRBD1	TRBJ1-5	TRBV7-9	.	TGTGCCAGCAGCTTAGTCGCAGGGGGGAAAGGAAGTCAGCCCCAGCATTTT	CASSLVAGGKGSQPQHF
.	TRBJ2-5	TRBV4-1	.	TGCGCCAGCAGCCCGGAACAAGAGACCCAGTACTTC	CASSPEQETQYF
.	TRBJ2-5	TRBV5-4	.	TGTGCCAGCAGCTACAGAGGGGAGACCCAGTACTTC	CASSYRGETQYF
.	TRBJ2-1	TRBV9	.	TGTGCCAGCAGCGTGTACGGTTTCGACAATGAGCAGTTCTTC	CASSVYGFDNEQFF